The 31 T cell receptor beta chains below all came from one sample that was sequenced in a study of cytomegalovirus exposure and HLA in healthy donors (dated by TCRdb to the late 2010s). The library was generated by the immunoSEQ multiplex PCR assay. For the multiplex PCR, a mixture combining 60 forward primers for TCR Vbeta segments and 13 reverse primers for TCR Jbeta segments was used. TCRdb obtained this table from immuneACCESS and retained in-frame rearrangements with V and J assigned. These tables miss some clones; where compared with another copy, unresolved V genes account for less than half of the shortfall, and the remainder is unexplained. The sample table records some 130,000 clones; 60% to 75% of these occur just once. The ten largest clonotypes hold approximately 6% of the sample. Sequenced: PBMCs. The source of these receptors is a woman between 50 and 59 years old in good health and CMV-seropositive.

This sequence joins TRBV2 and TRBJ2-3, with no clear D. Trimming stripped 5 bases from V and 2 bases from J, with 5 bases between. There are 12 residues in the CDR3. Germline V gene data show CDR1 as SNHLY and CDR2 as FYNNEI. This CDR3 is CASSPITDTQYF. CDR3 nucleotides: TGTGCCAGCAGTCCCATCACAGATACGCAGTATTTT.

This rearrangement joins TRBV7-8 to TRBJ2-5; weak D call: TRBD2 (6 bases). V was trimmed by 3 bases and J by 5 bases, leaving 13 bases between them. Germline V lookup: CDR1 SGHVS, CDR2 FQNEAQ. The CDR3 has 14 residues. CDR3 in amino acids: CASSFRTTHETQYF. The CDR3 DNA reads as TGTGCCAGCAGCTTTCGGACTACCCACGAGACCCAGTACTTC. The full variable domain, in which reference TRBV7-8 and TRBJ2-5 provide the parts outside the CDR3, is GAGVSQSPRYKVAKRGQDVALRCDPISGHVSLFWYQQALGQGPEFLTYFQNEAQLDKSGLPSDRFFAERPEGSVSTLKIQRTQQEDSAVYLCASSFRTTHETQYFGPGTRLLVL.

The V call is TRBV7-8, the J call TRBJ2-1, with TRBD2 as a possible D gene (6 bases). The V gene lost 5 bases and the J gene lost 6 bases, with 14 bases spanning the gap. The CDR3 contains 14 residues. The germline V gene has CDR1 SGHVS and CDR2 FQNEAQ. CDR3 loop: CASSQLPRGNEQFF. CDR3 DNA: TGTGCCAGCAGCCAGCTTCCGCGGGGCAATGAGCAGTTCTTC.

The gene calls are TRBV4-1 and TRBJ2-2, with a weak D call TRBD1 (5 bases). The CDR3 loop spans 13 amino acids. Looked up from germline, CDR1 is MGHRA and CDR2 is YSYEKL. V gave up 2 bases and J gave up 6 bases, with 7 bases separating them. The CDR3 DNA reads as TGCGCCAGCAGCCAACAGGGTGCCGGGGAGCTGTTTTTT. This encodes CASSQQGAGELFF.

The chain couples TRBV12-5 to TRBJ1-2, with a weak D call TRBD1 (6 bases). V lost 0 bases and J lost 7, with 9 bases in between. The length of the CDR3 is 13 residues. Germline CDR1 is LGHNT and CDR2 is FRNRAP. The CDR3 region is CASGLVQGRGYTF. As DNA, the CDR3 is TGTGCTAGTGGTTTGGTACAGGGCCGTGGCTACACCTTC.

V and J are TRBV28 and TRBJ2-1; 8 nucleotides agree with TRBD2. Germline CDR1 and CDR2: MDHEN and SYDVKM. The CDR3 has 14 amino acids. The J segment lost 5 bases and the V segment lost 8 bases, leaving 8 bases of the junction unmatched. The CDR3 here is CASDISGGNNEQFF. The CDR3 DNA is TGTGCCAGCGATATAAGCGGGGGCAACAATGAGCAGTTCTTC.

The CDR3 here is CASSLGLGTGSAFF. Written as DNA, the CDR3 is TGCGCCAGCAGCTTGGGGCTCGGGACAGGTTCAGCTTTCTTT. This chain links TRBV5-1 with TRBJ1-1; 8 bases match TRBD1. The germline V gene has CDR1 SGHRS and CDR2 YFSETQ. After removal of 0 bases from V and 10 bases from J, the junction contained 8 bases not matched to a gene. The CDR3 has 14 amino acids.

V and J are TRBV9 and TRBJ1-1; TRBD1 agrees at 8 bases. The CDR3 extends over 15 amino acids. V gave up 4 bases and J gave up 4 bases; unmatched junction bases: 9. The germline V gene has CDR1 SGDLS and CDR2 YYNGEE. The CDR3 sequence: CASSTGQGRTTEAFF. The DNA of the CDR3 is TGTGCCAGCAGCACCGGACAGGGCCGAACCACTGAAGCTTTCTTT.

The CDR3 is CASSIAAAVLYEQYF. The CDR3 bases are TGTGCCAGTAGTATAGCGGCCGCGGTGCTCTACGAGCAGTACTTC. The chain recombines TRBV19 with TRBJ2-7; no clear D gene. The CDR3 contains 15 residues. Germline V gene data show CDR1 as LNHDA and CDR2 as SQIVND (reference sequence). V shed 1 base and J shed 3 bases, with 13 bases lying between them.

The chain couples TRBV7-2 to TRBJ2-3, with D perhaps matching TRBD2 (5 bases). Germline V gives CDR1 SGHTA, CDR2 FQGNSA. V was pared by 5 bases and J by 6 bases, with 12 bases between. The CDR3 has 13 amino acids. This CDR3 is CASSTRPGDTQYF. In nucleotides, the CDR3 is TGTGCCAGCAGCACTAGACCGGGTGATACGCAGTATTTT.

As for this clone: The sample has other DNA sequences that encode this CDR3 too. V gene TRBV5-6 combines with J gene TRBJ2-7; D is unresolved. V was trimmed by 1 base and J by 3 bases, leaving 5 bases between them. The CDR3 is 12 amino acids. Per the germline V gene, CDR1 is SGHDT and CDR2 is YYEEEE. The CDR3 coding sequence is TGTGCCAGCAGCTTGTCCGGCTACGAGCAGTACTTC. Protein product: CASSLSGYEQYF.

The CDR3 coding sequence is TGTGCCAGCAGCGTAGGACCTCCGGGAGGGGGGATTGTCTACGAGCAGTACTTC. Encoded protein: CASSVGPPGGGIVYEQYF. The chain joins TRBV9 to TRBJ2-7, with 8 bases lining up with TRBD2. With V trimmed by 0 bases and J by 3 bases, 14 bases remained unmatched. The CDR3 extends over 18 amino acids. From germline, CDR1 is SGDLS and CDR2 YYNGEE.

V usage is TRBV2 and J usage is TRBJ2-7; no definite D call. CDR1 and CDR2 (germline): SNHLY, FYNNEI. The germline V and J ends were trimmed by 0 bases and 0 bases, with 12 bases remaining between them. The CDR3 is 16 amino acids. CDR3 in amino acids: CASSEARDTFSYEQYF. The DNA of the CDR3 is TGTGCCAGCAGTGAAGCAAGAGACACCTTCTCCTACGAGCAGTACTTC.

This chain connects TRBV19 to TRBJ2-2; perhaps TRBD1 as D (9 bases). Germline-derived CDR1 and CDR2 are LNHDA and SQIVND (reference sequence). V was pared by 8 bases and J by 7 bases, with 20 bases between. The CDR3 totals 15 residues. CDR3 in amino acids: CASYSGTGFGGELFF. Written as DNA, the CDR3 is TGTGCCAGTTATAGCGGGACAGGGTTTGGCGGGGAGCTGTTTTTT.

The chain couples TRBV7-9 to TRBJ1-3; 9 bases are shared with TRBD1. The CDR3 totals 16 residues. Per the germline V gene, CDR1 is SEHNR and CDR2 is FQNEAQ (reference sequence). J gave up 4 bases and V 6 bases, and 10 bases lay outside the gene matches. The CDR3 region has the DNA TGTGCCAGCAGGTCTCCCGGGACAGGGCCAGGAAACACCATATATTTT. Translating gives CASRSPGTGPGNTIYF.

In its sample, this clone was seen a few times. The chain carries TRBV28 and TRBJ2-7, with D tentatively TRBD2 (6 bases). With 6 bases removed from V and 0 bases from J, the gap between germline ends came to 12 bases. Germline lookup yields CDR1 MDHEN and CDR2 SYDVKM. This CDR3 is built from 14 residues. CDR3 nucleotides: TGTGCCAGCAGAGGAAGGGGACTCTCCTACGAGCAGTACTTC. Amino acids: CASRGRGLSYEQYF.

This clone has more than one count but fewer than ten. The chain uses TRBV18 and TRBJ2-1; 9 bases fit TRBD1. CDR1 is KGHSH and CDR2 is LQKENI in the germline V gene. V lost 4 bases, J lost 4 bases, and 11 bases stayed unmatched. The CDR3 totals 17 residues. In DNA form, the CDR3 reads TGTGCCAGCTCACTATGGTCCGGGACAGGGAATTACAATGAGCAGTTCTTC. Translated, it gives CASSLWSGTGNYNEQFF.

This clone appeared a few times. The chain recombines TRBV19 with TRBJ1-1, with D possibly TRBD1 on 6 matching bases. V lost 7 bases, J lost 3 bases, and 15 bases lay in between. This CDR3 has 14 residues. The germline V gene encodes CDR1 LNHDA and CDR2 SQIVND (reference sequence). CDR3 amino acids: CASTLRQAYTEAFF. CDR3 nucleotide sequence: TGTGCCAGTACCCTACGACAGGCCTACACTGAAGCTTTCTTT.

This clone was seen more than once but under ten times. The chain recombines TRBV5-4 with TRBJ1-1; 7 nucleotides agree with TRBD1. Looked up from germline, CDR1 is SGHNT and CDR2 is YYREEE (reference sequence). The CDR3 runs to 12 residues. Trimming at V came to 4 bases and at J to 7 bases, leaving 4 bases not matched to a gene. The CDR3 loop is CASSRTGREAFF. In nucleotides, the CDR3 is TGTGCCAGCAGCCGGACAGGCCGTGAAGCTTTCTTT. The full variable domain, rest sourced from reference TRBV5-4 and TRBJ1-1, is ETGVTQSPTHLIKTRGQQVTLRCSSQSGHNTVSWYQQALGQGPQFIFQYYREEENGRGNFPPRFSGLQFPNYSSELNVNALELDDSALYLCASSRTGREAFFGQGTRLTVV.

The chain couples TRBV2 to TRBJ2-4; D possibly corresponds to TRBD2 (5 bases). Trimming took 10 bases from V and 1 from J, leaving 23 bases between them. There are 17 residues in the CDR3. Germline V lookup: CDR1 SNHLY, CDR2 FYNNEI. The CDR3 coding sequence is TGTGCCATAACTCGAGAGGGTATGGCGGGTGCCAAAAACATTCAGTACTTC. The encoded protein is CAITREGMAGAKNIQYF.

This clone was recorded only once. The J gene is TRBJ2-1, the V gene TRBV10-3, with 7 bases identical to TRBD1. The V gene's germline CDR1 is ENHRY and CDR2 SYGVKD. J lost 8 bases, V lost 3 bases, and 13 bases had no gene match. The CDR3 runs to 16 residues. Here the CDR3 DNA reads TGTGCCATCAGTGACGCCCCGAGGACAGGTTTGGATGAGCAGTTCTTC. Encoded protein: CAISDAPRTGLDEQFF.

V and J are TRBV7-2 and TRBJ1-2; D remains unclear. The germline V and J ends were trimmed by 1 base and 4 bases, with 10 bases remaining between them. Germline CDR1 reads SGHTA; CDR2 reads FQGNSA. This CDR3 region has 14 residues. The CDR3 DNA reads TGTGCCAGCAGCTTAGGCGGCGCCCGCTATGGCTACACCTTC. This gives the protein CASSLGGARYGYTF.

V usage is TRBV6-5 and J usage is TRBJ1-6, with 8 bases aligning to TRBD1. The CDR3 is 14 residues long. CDR1 and CDR2 (germline): MNHEY, SVGAGI. J lost 6 bases, V lost 2 bases, and 0 bases had no gene match. The CDR3 reads CASSYDRGNSPLHF. As DNA, the CDR3 is TGTGCCAGCAGTTACGACAGGGGTAATTCACCCCTCCACTTT.

The V and J genes are TRBV2 and TRBJ1-5; no firm D call. Germline loops: CDR1 SNHLY, CDR2 FYNNEI. V gave up 8 bases and J gave up 0 bases, with 8 bases separating them. The CDR3 is made up of 13 amino acids. As DNA, the CDR3 is TGTGCCAGCGGACGGGATAGCAATCAGCCCCAGCATTTT. Its translation is CASGRDSNQPQHF.

This clone was seen more than once but under ten times. As DNA, the CDR3 is TGTGCCAGCAGCTTACAAACCCGGGGGTCTGCGCTCTATGGCTACACCTTC. It encodes CASSLQTRGSALYGYTF. This chain connects TRBV7-9 to TRBJ1-2; tentatively, D is TRBD1 (5 bases). V was cut by 2 bases and J by 4 bases, with 20 bases left in between. The CDR3 runs 17 residues. The germline CDR1 and CDR2 sequences are SEHNR and FQNEAQ (reference sequence).

The J gene is TRBJ2-1, the V gene TRBV6-6, with 8 bases fitting TRBD2. Germline trimming cut 6 bases from V and 1 base from J; bases unmatched to any gene: 8. CDR1 is MNHNY and CDR2 is SVGAGI in the germline V gene (reference sequence). The CDR3 consists of 16 residues. CDR3 region: CASRLAGGSSYNEQFF. The CDR3 DNA reads TGTGCCAGCAGGTTGGCGGGGGGATCATCCTACAATGAGCAGTTCTTC.

The chain joins TRBV5-5 to TRBJ1-5, with D tentatively TRBD1 (5 bases). The ends were cut back, 2 bases at V and 0 bases at J, with 9 bases in the middle. This CDR3 is built from 15 residues. Germline values: CDR1 SGHKS, CDR2 YYEKEE (reference sequence). CDR3 in DNA: TGTGCCAGCAGCTTCCGGGGGATTAGCAATCAGCCCCAGCATTTT. Protein sequence: CASSFRGISNQPQHF.

The genes are TRBV30 and TRBJ2-5, with a weak D call TRBD2 (6 bases). The V and J ends lost 1 base and 6 bases respectively, with 21 bases between them. The germline V gene has CDR1 GTSNPN and CDR2 SVGIG (reference sequence). This CDR3 has 16 residues. The CDR3 sequence: CAWSDRRLVAGKTQYF. The CDR3 DNA reads as TGTGCCTGGAGTGACCGTAGACTAGTTGCTGGGAAGACCCAGTACTTC.

The chain combines TRBV7-8 with TRBJ1-1, with 8 bases aligning to TRBD1. This CDR3 has 17 residues. V lost 1 base to trimming and J lost 4 bases; unmatched junction nucleotides: 11. In germline, CDR1 is SGHVS, CDR2 FQNEAQ. As DNA, the CDR3 is TGTGCCAGCAGCTTAGGACGGACAGGGAGGGGAAGCACTGAAGCTTTCTTT. Translated, it gives CASSLGRTGRGSTEAFF. Supplemented by reference TRBV7-8 and TRBJ1-1, the full variable domain reads GAGVSQSPRYKVAKRGQDVALRCDPISGHVSLFWYQQALGQGPEFLTYFQNEAQLDKSGLPSDRFFAERPEGSVSTLKIQRTQQEDSAVYLCASSLGRTGRGSTEAFFGQGTRLTVV.

The sample holds a few counts of this clone. This CDR3 is CASSRGGEKVIGQYF. In DNA form, the CDR3 reads TGTGCCAGCAGCCGCGGGGGGGAGAAGGTGATCGGGCAGTACTTC. The chain has TRBV9 and TRBJ2-7, with 9 positions matching TRBD2. Germline V CDR1 and CDR2: SGDLS, YYNGEE. J gave up 9 bases and V 4 bases, and 14 bases lay outside the gene matches. CDR3 length: 15 residues. Filled out from reference TRBV9 and TRBJ2-7, the complete variable domain reads DSGVTQTPKHLITATGQRVTLRCSPRSGDLSVYWYQQSLDQGLQFLIQYYNGEERAKGNILERFSAQQFPDLHSELNLSSLELGDSALYFCASSRGGEKVIGQYFGPGTRLTVT.

The V gene is TRBV5-1, the J gene TRBJ2-7; TRBD1 agrees at 10 bases. Trimming at V came to 4 bases and at J to 9 bases, leaving 13 bases not matched to a gene. This CDR3 region has 15 residues. The germline gives CDR1 SGHRS, CDR2 YFSETQ. The CDR3 coding sequence is TGCGCCAGCAGCCCGACCGGGACAGGGGACTGGGGGCAGTACTTC. It is translated as CASSPTGTGDWGQYF.